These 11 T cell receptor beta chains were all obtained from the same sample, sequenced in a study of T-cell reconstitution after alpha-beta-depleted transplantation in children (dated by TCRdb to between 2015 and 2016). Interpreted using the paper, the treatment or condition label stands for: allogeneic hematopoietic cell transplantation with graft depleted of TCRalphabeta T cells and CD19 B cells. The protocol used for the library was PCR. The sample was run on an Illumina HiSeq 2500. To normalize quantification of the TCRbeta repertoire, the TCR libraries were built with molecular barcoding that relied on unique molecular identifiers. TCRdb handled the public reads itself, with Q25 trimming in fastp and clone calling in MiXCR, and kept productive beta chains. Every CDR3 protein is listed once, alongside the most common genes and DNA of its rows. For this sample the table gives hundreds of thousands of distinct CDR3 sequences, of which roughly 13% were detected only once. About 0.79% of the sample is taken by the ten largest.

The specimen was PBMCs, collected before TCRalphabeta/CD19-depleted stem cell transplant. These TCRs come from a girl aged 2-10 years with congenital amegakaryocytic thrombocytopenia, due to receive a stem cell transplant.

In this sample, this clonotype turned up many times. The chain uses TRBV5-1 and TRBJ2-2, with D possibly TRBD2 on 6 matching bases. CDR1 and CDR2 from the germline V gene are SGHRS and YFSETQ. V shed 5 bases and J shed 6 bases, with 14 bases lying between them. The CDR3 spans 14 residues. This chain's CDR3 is CASSPEGRSGELFF. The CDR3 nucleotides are TGCGCCAGCAGTCCGGAGGGGCGCTCCGGGGAGCTGTTTTTT.

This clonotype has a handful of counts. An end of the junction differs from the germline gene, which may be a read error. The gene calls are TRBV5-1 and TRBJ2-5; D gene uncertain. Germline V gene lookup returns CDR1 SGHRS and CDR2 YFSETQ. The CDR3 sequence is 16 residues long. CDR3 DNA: TGTGCCAGCAGATTAAGCCTTGCGGACCGGGCGGAGACCCAGTACTTC. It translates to CASRLSLADRAETQYF.

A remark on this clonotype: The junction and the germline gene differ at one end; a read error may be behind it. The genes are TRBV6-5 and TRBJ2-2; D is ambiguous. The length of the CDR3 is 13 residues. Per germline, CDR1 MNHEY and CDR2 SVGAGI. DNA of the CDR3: TGTGCCAGCAGTTACGTTGACACCAGGGAGCTGTTTTTT. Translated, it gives CASSYVDTRELFF.

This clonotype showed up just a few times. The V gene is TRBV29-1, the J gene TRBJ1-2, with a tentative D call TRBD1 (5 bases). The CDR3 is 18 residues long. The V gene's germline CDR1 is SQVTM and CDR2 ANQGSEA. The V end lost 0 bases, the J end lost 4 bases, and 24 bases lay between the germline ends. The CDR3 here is CSVEDTVRDLPSRYGYTF. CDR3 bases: TGCAGCGTTGAAGACACAGTGCGGGACCTACCTTCTCGCTATGGCTACACCTTC.

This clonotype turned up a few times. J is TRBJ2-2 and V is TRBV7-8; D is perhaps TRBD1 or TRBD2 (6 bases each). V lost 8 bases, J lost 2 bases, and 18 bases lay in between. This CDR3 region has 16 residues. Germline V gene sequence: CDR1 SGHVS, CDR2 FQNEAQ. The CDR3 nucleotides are TGTGCCAGCTACATCGAGGGGGGACATAACACCGGGGAGCTGTTTTTT. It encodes CASYIEGGHNTGELFF.

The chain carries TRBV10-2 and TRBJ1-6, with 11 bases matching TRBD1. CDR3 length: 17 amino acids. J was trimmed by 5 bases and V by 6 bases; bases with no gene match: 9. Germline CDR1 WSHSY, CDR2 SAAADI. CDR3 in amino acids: CASRDRGRGPDNSPLHF. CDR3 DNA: TGCGCCAGCAGGGACAGGGGGCGCGGACCAGATAATTCACCCCTCCACTTT.

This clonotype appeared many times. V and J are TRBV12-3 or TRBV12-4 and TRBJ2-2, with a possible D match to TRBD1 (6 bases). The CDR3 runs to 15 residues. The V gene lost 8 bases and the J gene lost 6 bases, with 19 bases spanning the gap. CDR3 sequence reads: CASQPTGTRAGELFF. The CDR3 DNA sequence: TGTGCCAGCCAGCCCACGGGGACACGGGCCGGGGAGCTGTTTTTT.

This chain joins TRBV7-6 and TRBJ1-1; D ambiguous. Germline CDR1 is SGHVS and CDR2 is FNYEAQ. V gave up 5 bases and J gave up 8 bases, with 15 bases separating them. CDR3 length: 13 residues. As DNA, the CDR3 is TGTGCCAGCAGCACGCAGTTTGGGTCCGAAGCTTTCTTT. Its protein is CASSTQFGSEAFF.

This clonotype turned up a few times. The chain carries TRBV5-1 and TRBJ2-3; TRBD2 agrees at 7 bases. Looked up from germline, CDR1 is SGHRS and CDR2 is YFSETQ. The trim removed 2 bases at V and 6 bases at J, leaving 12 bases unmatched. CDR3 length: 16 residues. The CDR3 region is CASSLPPSGPRDTQYF. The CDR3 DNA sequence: TGCGCCAGCAGCTTACCGCCTAGCGGCCCCCGGGATACGCAGTATTTT.

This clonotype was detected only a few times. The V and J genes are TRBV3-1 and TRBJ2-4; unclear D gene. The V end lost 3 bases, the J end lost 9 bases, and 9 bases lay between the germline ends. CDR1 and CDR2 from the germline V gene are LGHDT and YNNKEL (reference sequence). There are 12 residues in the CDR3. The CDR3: CASSQTPGIQYF. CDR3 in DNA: TGTGCCAGCAGCCAGACCCCCGGCATTCAGTACTTC.

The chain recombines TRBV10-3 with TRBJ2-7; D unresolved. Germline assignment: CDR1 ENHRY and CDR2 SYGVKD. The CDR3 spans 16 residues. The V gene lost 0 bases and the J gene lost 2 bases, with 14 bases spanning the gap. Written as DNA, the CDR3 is TGTGCCATCAGTGAGTCTACGCGACCCACGACCTACGAGCAGTACTTC. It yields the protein CAISESTRPTTYEQYF.